The clone carrying this T cell receptor beta chain appeared a single time. The CDR3 covers 16 residues. Losses at the gene ends were 3 bases for V and 2 bases for J; bases not matched to a gene: 9. Germline-derived CDR1 and CDR2 are MNHEY and SVGEGT. The entry originates in a study of blood T cell repertoires in COVID-19. Across the study: Samples representing acute and convalescent COVID-19 were sourced from the United States, Italy and Spain. The cDNA or gDNA used as material had been derived from T cells, B-cell-depleted T cells, or PBMCs.

Original data processing: For nucleated cells, counts were estimated from reference gene primer amplification. This table comes from immunoSEQ multiplex PCR, and its TCRdb copy is limited to in-frame clones, with some not included. V, J and clone size derive from that table, while D and trimming were established from the DNA sequence. Here the sample spans over 90,000 clones, over 75% being singletons. V is TRBV6-2 or TRBV6-3 and J is TRBJ1-1, with 7 bases fitting TRBD1. This TCR came from a human donor in a cohort sampled during active COVID-19. The sample consisted of peripheral blood. CDR3 in DNA: TGTGCCAGCAGTTATTACACCGGGACAGCAAACACTGAAGCTTTCTTT. Translating it yields CASSYYTGTANTEAFF.